The 22 T cell receptor beta chains presented below share a single source sample, sequenced in a study of cytomegalovirus exposure and HLA in healthy donors. The study ran its PCR with 60 Vbeta and 13 Jbeta primers. TCRdb's copy holds only in-frame clones and misses some; the assay was immunoSEQ multiplex PCR. Of tens of thousands of clones listed, around 79% are singletons. The sample was PBMCs. The receptor set was obtained from a female donor in good health and CMV-seronegative.

The rearrangement uses TRBV29-1 and TRBJ2-6, with 11 bases matching TRBD1. The ends lost 1 base at V and 4 bases at J; junction bases unmatched: 6. Looked up from germline, CDR1 is SQVTM and CDR2 is ANQGSEA. The CDR3 covers 17 residues. The CDR3: CSVEVGQGAGGANVLTF. The CDR3 nucleotides are TGCAGCGTTGAAGTCGGACAGGGGGCTGGCGGGGCCAACGTCCTGACTTTC. The full variable domain, its missing parts supplied by reference TRBV29-1 and TRBJ2-6, is SAVISQKPSRDICQRGTSLTIQCQVDSQVTMMFWYRQQPGQSLTLIATANQGSEATYESGFVIDKFPISRPNLTFSTLTVSNMSPEDSSIYLCSVEVGQGAGGANVLTFGAGSRLTVL.

The chain couples TRBV5-1 to TRBJ2-3; possibly TRBD1 for D (5 bases). Germline V gives CDR1 SGHRS, CDR2 YFSETQ. The V end lost 0 bases, the J end lost 2 bases, and 10 bases lay between the germline ends. This CDR3 spans 15 amino acids. CDR3 region: CASSLGAGYTDTQYF. As DNA, the CDR3 is TGCGCCAGCAGCTTGGGGGCAGGGTACACAGATACGCAGTATTTT.

The V and J genes are TRBV13 and TRBJ1-4; 10 bases align to TRBD1. Germline V gene lookup returns CDR1 PRHDT and CDR2 FYEKMQ (reference sequence). The V segment lost 5 bases and the J segment 3 bases; nucleotides outside the gene matches: 6. This CDR3 has 16 amino acids. The DNA for the CDR3 is TGTGCCAGCAGCCGCGGACAGGGGGGAGCTAATGAAAAACTGTTTTTT. Residues: CASSRGQGGANEKLFF.

V and J are TRBV28 and TRBJ2-3, with D tentatively TRBD2 (6 bases). V was pared by 5 bases and J by 5 bases, with 20 bases between. Germline CDR1 and CDR2: MDHEN and SYDVKM. The CDR3 is 16 residues long. CDR3 protein: CASSPRTNQHGDTQYF. CDR3 nucleotides: TGTGCCAGCAGTCCCAGGACTAACCAACACGGAGATACGCAGTATTTT. Drawing the rest from reference TRBV28 and TRBJ2-3, the complete variable domain is DVKVTQSSRYLVKRTGEKVFLECVQDMDHENMFWYRQDPGLGLRLIYFSYDVKMKEKGDIPEGYSVSREKKERFSLILESASTNQTSMYLCASSPRTNQHGDTQYFGPGTRLTVL.

The chain recombines TRBV5-5 with TRBJ1-4; TRBD1 agrees at 8 bases. Germline CDR1 and CDR2: SGHKS and YYEKEE (reference sequence). The CDR3 contains 15 residues. V was pared by 2 bases and J by 3 bases, with 3 bases of the junction left unmatched. DNA for the CDR3: TGTGCCAGCAGCTTTGAGACAGGGGCTAATGAAAAACTGTTTTTT. Protein sequence: CASSFETGANEKLFF.

The rearrangement links TRBV9 to TRBJ1-3; D not resolved. Germline CDR1 reads SGDLS; CDR2 reads YYNGEE. V lost 3 bases to trimming and J lost 10 bases, with 17 bases between them. CDR3 length: 14 residues. The CDR3 sequence is CASSARTTGGTIYF. The CDR3 DNA reads TGTGCCAGCAGCGCCCGGACCACTGGAGGAACCATATATTTT. Variable domain in full (rest from reference TRBV9 and TRBJ1-3): DSGVTQTPKHLITATGQRVTLRCSPRSGDLSVYWYQQSLDQGLQFLIQYYNGEERAKGNILERFSAQQFPDLHSELNLSSLELGDSALYFCASSARTTGGTIYFGEGSWLTVV.

The chain combines TRBV6-5 with TRBJ1-4; TRBD1 aligns across 7 bases. Germline V gene sequence: CDR1 MNHEY, CDR2 SVGAGI. This CDR3 comprises 15 residues. J gave up 7 bases and V 6 bases, and 11 bases lay outside the gene matches. The CDR3 protein is CASSPFQGVGEKLFF. The CDR3 DNA reads as TGTGCCAGCAGCCCTTTCCAGGGGGTGGGTGAAAAACTGTTTTTT.

This chain joins TRBV28 and TRBJ2-5; 9 nucleotides match TRBD1. The end of the DNA fits TRBJ2-7 better, so the J call may be wrong. Germline V CDR1 and CDR2: MDHEN, SYDVKM. The CDR3 has 15 residues. CDR3 sequence: CASREQGAKSYEQYF. The CDR3 nucleotides read TGTGCCAGCAGAGAACAGGGGGCCAAATCCTACGAGCAGTACTTC.

The CDR3: CASSIGLAGPTYEQYF. In DNA form, the CDR3 reads TGCGCCAGCAGCATAGGACTAGCGGGGCCTACCTACGAGCAGTACTTC. This chain connects TRBV5-1 to TRBJ2-7; TRBD2 matches 12 bases. Per germline, CDR1 SGHRS and CDR2 YFSETQ. Trimming removed 4 bases from V and 2 bases from J; junction bases left unmatched: 7. The CDR3 is 16 residues long. The variable domain in full, with the rest retrieved from reference TRBV5-1 and TRBJ2-7, is KAGVTQTPRYLIKTRGQQVTLSCSPISGHRSVSWYQQTPGQGLQFLFEYFSETQRNKGNFPGRFSGRQFSNSRSEMNVSTLELGDSALYLCASSIGLAGPTYEQYFGPGTRLTVT.

The chain joins TRBV28 to TRBJ1-3; TRBD1 aligns across 7 bases. Germline trimming cut 3 bases from V and 4 bases from J; bases unmatched to any gene: 6. This CDR3 is 15 amino acids long. Per germline, CDR1 MDHEN and CDR2 SYDVKM. CDR3 protein: CASSLLQGTGNTIYF. The CDR3 DNA reads as TGTGCCAGCAGTTTGTTACAGGGGACGGGAAACACCATATATTTT.

CDR3 protein: CASSPSFLENSPLHF. The CDR3 region has the DNA TGTGCCAGCTCACCTTCGTTTCTAGAAAATTCACCCCTCCACTTT. The chain joins TRBV18 to TRBJ1-6, with unresolved D. Germline V gene data show CDR1 as KGHSH and CDR2 as LQKENI. The CDR3 covers 15 residues. The V end was cut by 3 bases, the J end by 7 bases, with 13 bases between.

This clone appeared a single time. This sequence joins TRBV7-9 and TRBJ1-5; the D is unclear. Germline assignment: CDR1 SEHNR and CDR2 FQNEAQ (reference sequence). CDR3 length: 17 amino acids. The germline V and J ends were trimmed by 3 bases and 0 bases, with 15 bases remaining between them. CDR3 in DNA: TGTGCCAGCAGCTTCCCGAACTACCCTACTAGCAATCAGCCCCAGCATTTT. This sequence encodes CASSFPNYPTSNQPQHF.

The chain joins TRBV2 to TRBJ1-5; TRBD1 aligns across 7 bases. CDR3 length: 15 amino acids. J gave up 4 bases and V 3 bases, and 6 bases lay outside the gene matches. CDR1 is SNHLY, CDR2 FYNNEI, per germline. The CDR3 nucleotides read TGTGCCAGCAGTGACGCGCAGGGGGTAAATCAGCCCCAGCATTTT. It is translated as CASSDAQGVNQPQHF.

The genes are TRBV6-5 and TRBJ2-7; TRBD1 matches 9 bases. V dropped 5 bases and J dropped 6; count of bases not matched to a gene: 11. Germline V CDR1 and CDR2: MNHEY, SVGAGI. The CDR3 sequence is 15 residues long. The CDR3 protein is CASSADRGLICEQYF. The CDR3 DNA reads as TGTGCCAGCAGTGCGGACAGGGGATTGATCTGCGAGCAGTACTTC.

This clone was seen a few times. The rearrangement joins TRBV6-1 to TRBJ2-7; possible D gene TRBD2, 5 bases. This CDR3 comprises 13 residues. CDR1 and CDR2 from the germline V gene are MNHNS and SASEGT. V was cut by 3 bases and J by 3 bases, with 9 bases left in between. The CDR3 is CASSDWSGYEQYF. The CDR3 bases are TGTGCCAGCAGTGATTGGAGCGGCTACGAGCAGTACTTC.

The chain is built from TRBV7-2 and TRBJ1-4; D is undetermined. Per the germline V gene, CDR1 is SGHTA and CDR2 is FQGNSA. The germline V and J ends were trimmed by 3 bases and 0 bases, with 2 bases remaining between them. This CDR3 has 13 amino acids. The CDR3 is CASSFTTNEKLFF. The CDR3 DNA reads TGTGCCAGCAGCTTTACAACTAATGAAAAACTGTTTTTT.

The rearrangement uses TRBV28 and TRBJ1-1, with D hard to call. V lost 2 bases and J lost 1, with 8 bases in between. This CDR3 contains 14 residues. Germline-derived CDR1 and CDR2 are MDHEN and SYDVKM. CDR3 sequence (DNA): TGTGCCAGCAGTTTAGGTACAGCGAACACTGAAGCTTTCTTT. Its translation is CASSLGTANTEAFF.

This clone was picked up a small number of times. The chain carries TRBV14 and TRBJ1-3; D is unclear. The CDR3 is 14 residues long. V lost 0 bases, J lost 0 bases, and 3 bases lay in between. CDR1 is SGHDN and CDR2 is FVKESK in the germline V gene. DNA of the CDR3: TGTGCCAGCAGCCAAGACCTCTCTGGAAACACCATATATTTT. Translation: CASSQDLSGNTIYF.

The chain has TRBV28 and TRBJ1-4; D gene unclear. Trimming shortened V by 1 base and J by 0 bases, and 6 bases separated the two germline ends. This CDR3 has 15 amino acids. Germline V gene data show CDR1 as MDHEN and CDR2 as SYDVKM. Here the CDR3 reads CASSLYGATNEKLFF. DNA of the CDR3: TGTGCCAGCAGTTTATACGGAGCAACTAATGAAAAACTGTTTTTT.

The V gene is TRBV2, the J gene TRBJ1-6; TRBD1 might be the D (6 bases). V shed 4 bases and J shed 5 bases, with 9 bases lying between them. Germline loops: CDR1 SNHLY, CDR2 FYNNEI. CDR3 length: 14 residues. In DNA, the CDR3 is TGTGCCAGCAGTGGGACAGTAAATAATTCACCCCTCCACTTT. Amino acids: CASSGTVNNSPLHF.

The gene calls are TRBV10-3 and TRBJ2-3, with D perhaps TRBD2 (5 bases). This CDR3 contains 15 residues. Germline CDR1 is ENHRY and CDR2 is SYGVKD. Trimming pared 3 bases from V and 6 bases from J, leaving 16 bases between. The CDR3 sequence is CAISEDYLGPDTQYF. CDR3 nucleotides: TGTGCCATCAGTGAAGACTACCTAGGCCCGGATACGCAGTATTTT.

The chain couples TRBV9 to TRBJ2-1, with TRBD2 identical over 11 bases. The CDR3 runs 20 residues. V lost 0 bases and J lost 0; bases outside the gene matches: 11. The germline V gene has CDR1 SGDLS and CDR2 YYNGEE. CDR3 loop: CASSVAASGGPLSSYNEQFF. CDR3 in DNA: TGTGCCAGCAGCGTAGCGGCTAGCGGGGGGCCACTTAGCTCCTACAATGAGCAGTTCTTC.